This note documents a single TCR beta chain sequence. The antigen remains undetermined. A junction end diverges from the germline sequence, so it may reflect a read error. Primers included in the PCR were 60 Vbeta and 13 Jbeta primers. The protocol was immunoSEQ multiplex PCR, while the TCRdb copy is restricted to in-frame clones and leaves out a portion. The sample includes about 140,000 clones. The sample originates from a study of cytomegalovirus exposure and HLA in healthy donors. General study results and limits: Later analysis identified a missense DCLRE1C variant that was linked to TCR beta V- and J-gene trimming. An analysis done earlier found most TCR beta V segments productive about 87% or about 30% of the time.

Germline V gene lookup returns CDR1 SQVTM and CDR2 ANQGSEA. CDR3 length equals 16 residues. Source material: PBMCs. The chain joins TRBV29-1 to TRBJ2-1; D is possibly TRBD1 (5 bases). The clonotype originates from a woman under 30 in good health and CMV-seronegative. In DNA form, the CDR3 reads TGCAGCGTTTTTCGATCAGAGGACACCTCCTGCAATGAGCAGTTCTTC. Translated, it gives CSVFRSEDTSCNEQFF.